These T cell receptor beta chains were read from a single sample in a study of control samples from healthy donors and cancer patients. Sequencing used immunoSEQ multiplex PCR; TCRdb keeps in-frame clones, though not all of them. Of about 98,000 clones in the sample, around 80% were seen once. The sample was blood. These receptor sequences come from a man aged 60 to 69 in good health. Each CDR3 is given with its conserved first and last residue. Each record gives: V gene, J gene, clone size, D gene, CDR3 protein, CDR3 DNA. The D gene is left open where the match is weak. Only some rows state a clone size, as once, few, many or a class for expanded clones.

TRBV2	TRBJ2-3	.	.	CASRLATDTQYF	TGTGCCAGCAGGCTTGCTACAGATACGCAGTATTTT
TRBV6-5	TRBJ1-1	.	.	CASRATPSRAEAFF	TGTGCCAGCAGAGCTACCCCGTCCAGGGCCGAAGCTTTCTTT
TRBV30	TRBJ1-6	.	.	CAWSGDTYNSPLHF	TGTGCCTGGAGTGGGGACACCTATAATTCACCCCTCCACTTT
TRBV6-4	TRBJ2-1	few	.	CASSDGFEGNEQFF	TGTGCCAGCAGTGACGGATTTGAGGGAAATGAGCAGTTCTTC
TRBV6-5	TRBJ2-1	once	TRBD2	CASSYASGVYNEQFF	TGTGCCAGCAGTTACGCGAGCGGGGTCTACAATGAGCAGTTCTTC
TRBV28	TRBJ2-1	.	.	CATLPEINYNEQFF	TGTGCCACCCTACCTGAGATTAACTACAATGAGCAGTTCTTC
TRBV9	TRBJ1-6	.	.	CASSVAGESPLHF	TGTGCCAGCAGCGTAGCAGGGGAATCACCCCTCCACTTT
TRBV28	TRBJ2-7	.	.	CASRSTSSYEQYF	TGTGCCAGCAGATCGACTAGCTCCTACGAGCAGTACTTC
TRBV13	TRBJ1-5	.	TRBD1	CASNHLFHRGRLSNQPQHF	TGTGCCAGCAACCATCTTTTCCACAGGGGGCGATTGAGCAATCAGCCCCAGCATTTT
TRBV6-6	TRBJ2-1	.	TRBD1	CASRTGTGGNEQFF	TGTGCCAGCAGGACCGGGACAGGGGGCAATGAGCAGTTCTTC
TRBV19	TRBJ2-2	.	.	CASSPGQRNTGELFF	TGTGCCAGTAGTCCCGGACAGCGTAACACCGGGGAGCTGTTTTTT
TRBV3-1/TRBV3-2	TRBJ1-6	.	.	CASSPGRPDNSPLHF	TGTGCCAGCAGCCCCGGGAGGCCCGATAATTCACCCCTCCACTTT
TRBV2	TRBJ2-7	.	TRBD2	CASSNSRGAYEQYF	TGTGCCAGCAGCAACTCCCGGGGGGCCTACGAGCAGTACTTC
TRBV25-1	TRBJ2-7	.	.	CASRGVGEQYF	TGTGCCAGTCGAGGAGTCGGCGAGCAGTACTTC
TRBV4-2	TRBJ2-7	.	TRBD1	CASSPDRTGTYEQYF	TGTGCCAGCAGCCCAGATAGGACAGGGACCTACGAGCAGTACTTC
TRBV7-9	TRBJ2-7	.	.	CASSSTGTTYEQYF	TGTGCCAGCAGCTCGACCGGGACAACCTACGAGCAGTACTTC
TRBV12-3/TRBV12-4	TRBJ2-2	few	.	CASSFTGELFF	TGTGCCAGCAGTTTCACCGGGGAGCTGTTTTTT
TRBV12-3/TRBV12-4	TRBJ2-5	.	TRBD2	CATALRGSETQYF	TGTGCCACCGCCCTCCGCGGGAGCGAGACCCAGTACTTC
TRBV28	TRBJ1-5	.	.	CASSYGEPQHF	TGTGCCAGCAGTTACGGTGAGCCCCAGCATTTT
TRBV6-1	TRBJ2-5	few	.	CASSEFFGGGETQYF	TGTGCCAGCAGTGAGTTCTTTGGAGGAGGGGAGACCCAGTACTTC
TRBV6-6	TRBJ2-7	.	.	CASSYEKYEQYF	TGTGCCAGCAGTTACGAGAAATACGAGCAGTACTTC
TRBV6-6	TRBJ1-1	.	.	CASRQTTLNTEAFF	TGTGCCAGCAGACAAACTACACTGAACACTGAAGCTTTCTTT
TRBV12-5	TRBJ2-7	.	TRBD1	CASGPGQGVEQYF	TGTGCTAGTGGACCCGGACAGGGCGTCGAGCAGTACTTC
TRBV19	TRBJ2-7	.	.	CASQRVYYEQYF	TGTGCCAGTCAAAGGGTCTACTACGAGCAGTACTTC
TRBV6-5	TRBJ1-1	.	.	CASMSEGRAEAFF	TGTGCCAGCATGAGTGAGGGACGGGCTGAAGCTTTCTTT
TRBV3-1/TRBV3-2	TRBJ2-2	once	.	CASSQGRNTGELFF	TGTGCCAGCAGCCAAGGACGGAACACCGGGGAGCTGTTTTTT
TRBV5-1	TRBJ1-5	.	TRBD1	CASSVGTGRGQPQHF	TGCGCCAGCAGCGTCGGGACAGGGAGAGGACAGCCCCAGCATTTT
TRBV13	TRBJ1-1	.	.	CASSSNDRSLSLIMNTEAFF	TGTGCCAGCAGCTCCAACGACAGGAGCCTGAGCCTCATCATGAACACTGAAGCTTTCTTT
TRBV9	TRBJ1-4	once	.	CASSPIPGEKLFF	TGTGCCAGCAGCCCTATCCCTGGGGAAAAACTGTTTTTT
TRBV6-1	TRBJ2-5	.	.	CASSEARTTVETQYF	TGTGCCAGCAGTGAAGCGCGGACTACCGTAGAGACCCAGTACTTC
TRBV19	TRBJ1-3	.	TRBD1	CASKRTGGNTIYF	TGTGCCAGTAAACGGACAGGGGGAAACACCATATATTTT
TRBV12-3/TRBV12-4	TRBJ1-5	.	.	CASSSRGGQPQHF	TGTGCCAGCAGTAGCAGGGGTGGTCAGCCCCAGCATTTT
TRBV11-2	TRBJ1-4	.	TRBD1	CASSRTGIFRGTNEKLFF	TGTGCCAGCAGCCGGACAGGGATCTTCAGGGGGACTAATGAAAAACTGTTTTTT
TRBV9	TRBJ2-1	once	.	CASSADGGTYNEQFF	TGTGCCAGCAGCGCCGACGGGGGGACATACAATGAGCAGTTCTTC
TRBV5-5	TRBJ1-1	.	.	CASSFVDGNTEAFF	TGTGCCAGCAGCTTCGTGGACGGTAACACTGAAGCTTTCTTT
TRBV18	TRBJ2-5	.	.	CASSGRFEPDRGETQYF	TGTGCCAGCTCCGGGCGTTTCGAGCCAGACCGAGGGGAGACCCAGTACTTC
TRBV28	TRBJ1-2	.	.	CASSLWQENYGYTF	TGTGCCAGCAGTTTGTGGCAGGAAAATTATGGCTACACCTTC
TRBV1	TRBJ1-5	.	.	CTSSLYYRVQPQHF	TGCACCAGCAGCCTTTACTACAGGGTTCAGCCCCAGCATTTT
TRBV19	TRBJ2-2	.	.	CASTPIGTGELFF	TGTGCCAGTACCCCCATAGGAACGGGGGAGCTGTTTTTT
TRBV12-3/TRBV12-4	TRBJ1-5	.	.	CASSLDSNQPQHF	TGTGCCAGCAGTTTGGATAGCAATCAGCCCCAGCATTTT
TRBV28	TRBJ1-5	.	.	CASSPNRAGNQPQHF	TGTGCCAGCAGTCCTAACAGGGCGGGCAATCAGCCCCAGCATTTT
TRBV4-2	TRBJ1-1	.	.	CASSHAEGQYTEAFF	TGTGCCAGCAGCCACGCCGAAGGACAGTACACTGAAGCTTTCTTT
TRBV28	TRBJ2-5	.	TRBD1	CASKTGEETQYF	TGTGCCAGCAAAACAGGGGAAGAGACCCAGTACTTC
TRBV2	TRBJ1-2	.	.	CATTGEQLYGYTF	TGTGCCACCACCGGGGAACAGCTCTATGGCTACACCTTC
TRBV5-8	TRBJ2-6	.	.	CASSLADAGANVLTF	TGTGCCAGCAGCTTGGCGGATGCAGGGGCCAACGTCCTGACTTTC
TRBV7-8	TRBJ2-3	.	TRBD1	CASSRDRFTDTQYF	TGTGCCAGCAGCCGGGACAGGTTCACAGATACGCAGTATTTT
TRBV19	TRBJ2-7	.	TRBD1	CASRDSYEQYF	TGTGCCAGCCGGGACAGCTACGAGCAGTACTTC
TRBV20-1	TRBJ2-5	.	.	CSARDRETQYF	TGCAGTGCTAGAGATCGCGAGACCCAGTACTTC
TRBV7-8	TRBJ2-5	once	.	CASSLGTTFQETQYF	TGTGCCAGCAGCTTAGGTACCACGTTCCAAGAGACCCAGTACTTC
TRBV12-5	TRBJ2-2	once	.	CASNPGELFF	TGTGCTAGTAACCCCGGGGAGCTGTTTTTT
TRBV9	TRBJ2-7	.	TRBD1	CASSSDDRGNSYEQYF	TGTGCCAGCAGCTCCGACGACAGGGGGAATTCCTACGAGCAGTACTTC
TRBV6-5	TRBJ2-7	.	.	CASKRTEQTYEQYF	TGTGCCAGCAAGAGGACGGAGCAAACTTACGAGCAGTACTTC
TRBV28	TRBJ1-2	.	TRBD1	CASSPLYSLRTGHYGYTF	TGTGCCAGCAGCCCACTATACTCCCTACGGACAGGGCACTATGGCTACACCTTC
TRBV6-2/TRBV6-3	TRBJ1-5	.	.	CASSYVGNQPQHF	TGTGCCAGCAGTTATGTTGGTAATCAGCCCCAGCATTTT
TRBV2	TRBJ2-3	.	.	CASSGGGRTDTQYF	TGTGCCAGCAGTGGAGGAGGGAGGACAGATACGCAGTATTTT
TRBV10-1	TRBJ2-3	.	.	CASSESGADTQYF	TGCGCCAGCAGTGAGTCCGGGGCAGATACGCAGTATTTT
TRBV9	TRBJ2-1	.	TRBD2	CASRLAGEQFF	TGTGCCAGCAGGCTAGCGGGTGAGCAGTTCTTC
TRBV14	TRBJ2-3	.	.	CASSQDPRTGMLYTQYF	TGTGCCAGCAGCCAAGATCCCAGAACAGGGATGCTGTATACGCAGTATTTT
TRBV9	TRBJ2-3	.	.	CASSVETDTQYF	TGTGCCAGCAGCGTAGAGACAGATACGCAGTATTTT